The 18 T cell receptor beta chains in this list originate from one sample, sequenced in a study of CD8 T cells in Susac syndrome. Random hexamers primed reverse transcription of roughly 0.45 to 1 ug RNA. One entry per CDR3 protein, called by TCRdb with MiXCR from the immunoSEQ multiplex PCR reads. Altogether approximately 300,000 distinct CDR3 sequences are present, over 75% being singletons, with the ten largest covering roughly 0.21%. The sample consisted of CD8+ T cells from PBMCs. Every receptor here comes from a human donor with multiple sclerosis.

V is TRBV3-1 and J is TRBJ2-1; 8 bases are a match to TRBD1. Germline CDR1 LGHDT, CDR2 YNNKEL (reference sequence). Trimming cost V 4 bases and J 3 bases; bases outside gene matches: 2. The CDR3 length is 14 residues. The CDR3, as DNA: TGTGCCAGCAGCCGGGGACAGGACTACAATGAGCAGTTCTTC. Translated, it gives CASSRGQDYNEQFF.

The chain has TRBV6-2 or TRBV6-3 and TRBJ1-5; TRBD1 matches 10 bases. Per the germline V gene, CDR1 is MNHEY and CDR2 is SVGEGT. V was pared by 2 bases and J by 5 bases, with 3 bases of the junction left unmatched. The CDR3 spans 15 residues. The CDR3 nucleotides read TGTGCCAGCAGTTACGGGACAGGGGTGTATCAGCCCCAGCATTTT. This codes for CASSYGTGVYQPQHF.

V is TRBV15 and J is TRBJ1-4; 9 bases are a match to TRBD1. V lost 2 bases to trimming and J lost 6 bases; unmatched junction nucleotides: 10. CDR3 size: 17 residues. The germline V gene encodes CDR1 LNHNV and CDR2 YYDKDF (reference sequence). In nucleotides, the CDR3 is TGTGCCACCAGCAGATTACGGGACAGGGATCTGGATGAAAAACTGTTTTTT. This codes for CATSRLRDRDLDEKLFF. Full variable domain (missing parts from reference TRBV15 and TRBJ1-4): DAMVIQNPRYQVTQFGKPVTLSCSQTLNHNVMYWYQQKSSQAPKLLFHYYDKDFNNEADTPDNFQSRRPNTSFCFLDIRSPGLGDTAMYLCATSRLRDRDLDEKLFFGSGTQLSVL.

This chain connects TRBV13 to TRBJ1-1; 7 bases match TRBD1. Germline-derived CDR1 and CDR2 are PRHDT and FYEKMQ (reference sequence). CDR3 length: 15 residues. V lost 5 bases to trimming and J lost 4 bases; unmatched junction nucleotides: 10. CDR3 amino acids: CASSPWDRMATEAFF. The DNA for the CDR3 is TGTGCCAGCAGCCCCTGGGACAGAATGGCCACTGAAGCTTTCTTT.

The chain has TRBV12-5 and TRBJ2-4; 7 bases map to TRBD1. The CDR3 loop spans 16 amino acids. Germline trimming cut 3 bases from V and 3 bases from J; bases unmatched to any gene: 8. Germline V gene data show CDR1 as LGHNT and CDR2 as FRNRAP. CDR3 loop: CASGFTTGEGKNIQYF. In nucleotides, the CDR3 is TGTGCTAGTGGTTTCACAACAGGGGAAGGCAAAAACATTCAGTACTTC.

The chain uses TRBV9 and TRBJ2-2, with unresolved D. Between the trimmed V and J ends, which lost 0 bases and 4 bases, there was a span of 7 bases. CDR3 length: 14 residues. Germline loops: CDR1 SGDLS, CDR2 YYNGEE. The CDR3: CASSVAVVTGELFF. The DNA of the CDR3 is TGTGCCAGCAGCGTAGCTGTCGTCACCGGGGAGCTGTTTTTT. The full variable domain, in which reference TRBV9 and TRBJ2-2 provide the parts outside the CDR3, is DSGVTQTPKHLITATGQRVTLRCSPRSGDLSVYWYQQSLDQGLQFLIQYYNGEERAKGNILERFSAQQFPDLHSELNLSSLELGDSALYFCASSVAVVTGELFFGEGSRLTVL.

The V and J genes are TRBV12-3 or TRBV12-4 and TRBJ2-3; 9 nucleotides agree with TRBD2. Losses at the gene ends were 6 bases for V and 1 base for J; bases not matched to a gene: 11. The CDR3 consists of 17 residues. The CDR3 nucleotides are TGTGCCAGCAGCCCCCTGGTAGCGGGAGTAGGCACAGATACGCAGTATTTT. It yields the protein CASSPLVAGVGTDTQYF.

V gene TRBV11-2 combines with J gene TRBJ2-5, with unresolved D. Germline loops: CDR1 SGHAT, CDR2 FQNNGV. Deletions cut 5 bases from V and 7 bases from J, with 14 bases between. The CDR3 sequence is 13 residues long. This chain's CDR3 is CASSTPGSGTQYF. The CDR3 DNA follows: TGTGCCAGCAGCACACCCGGTTCAGGGACCCAGTACTTC. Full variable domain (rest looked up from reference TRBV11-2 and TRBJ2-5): EAGVAQSPRYKIIEKRQSVAFWCNPISGHATLYWYQQILGQGPKLLIQFQNNGVVDDSQLPKDRFSAERLKGVDSTLKIQPAKLEDSAVYLCASSTPGSGTQYFGPGTRLLVL.

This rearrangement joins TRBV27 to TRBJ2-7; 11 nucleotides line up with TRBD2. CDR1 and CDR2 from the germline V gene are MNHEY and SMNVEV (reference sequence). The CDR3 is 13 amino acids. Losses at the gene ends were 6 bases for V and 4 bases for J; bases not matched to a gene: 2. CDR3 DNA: TGTGCCAGCAGCGGGACTAGCGGTTACGAGCAGTACTTC. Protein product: CASSGTSGYEQYF.

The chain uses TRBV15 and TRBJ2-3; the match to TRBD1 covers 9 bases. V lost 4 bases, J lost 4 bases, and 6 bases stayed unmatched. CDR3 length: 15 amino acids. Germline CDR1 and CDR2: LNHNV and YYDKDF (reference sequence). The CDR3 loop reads CATSKGTGPSDTQYF. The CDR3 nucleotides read TGTGCCACCAGCAAAGGGACAGGGCCGTCAGATACGCAGTATTTT.

The CDR3 sequence is CASRAGTGVHEQYF. Here the CDR3 DNA reads TGTGCCAGCAGGGCCGGGACAGGGGTCCACGAGCAGTACTTC. V and J are TRBV12-3 or TRBV12-4 and TRBJ2-7; 10 positions match TRBD1. This CDR3 has 14 amino acids. The V segment lost 6 bases and the J segment 5 bases; nucleotides outside the gene matches: 7.

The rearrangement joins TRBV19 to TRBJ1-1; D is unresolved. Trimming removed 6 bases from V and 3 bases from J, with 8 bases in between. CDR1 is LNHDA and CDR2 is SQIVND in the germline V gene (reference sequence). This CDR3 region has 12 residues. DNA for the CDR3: TGTGCCAGTAGCGTTGGTTACACTGAAGCTTTCTTT. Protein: CASSVGYTEAFF.

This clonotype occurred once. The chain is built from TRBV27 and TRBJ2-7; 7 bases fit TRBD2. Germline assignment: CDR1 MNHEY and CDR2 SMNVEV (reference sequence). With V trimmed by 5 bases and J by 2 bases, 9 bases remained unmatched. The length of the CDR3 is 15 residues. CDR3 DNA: TGTGCCAGCAGTACAACGAGCGGGGCGGCCTACGAGCAGTACTTC. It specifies CASSTTSGAAYEQYF.

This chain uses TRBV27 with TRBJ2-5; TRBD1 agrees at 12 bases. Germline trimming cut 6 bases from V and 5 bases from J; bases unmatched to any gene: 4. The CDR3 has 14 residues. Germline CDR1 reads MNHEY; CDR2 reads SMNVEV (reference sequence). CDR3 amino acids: CASRGQGADETQYF. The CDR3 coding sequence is TGTGCCAGCAGGGGACAGGGGGCGGATGAGACCCAGTACTTC.

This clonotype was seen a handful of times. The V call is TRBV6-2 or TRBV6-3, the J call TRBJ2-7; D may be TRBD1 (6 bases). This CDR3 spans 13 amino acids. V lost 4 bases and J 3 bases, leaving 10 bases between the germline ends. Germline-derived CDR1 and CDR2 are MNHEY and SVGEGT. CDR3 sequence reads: CASSWTVLYEQYF. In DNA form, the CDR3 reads TGTGCCAGCAGTTGGACAGTCCTCTACGAGCAGTACTTC.

CDR3 sequence: CASSLSRHNEQFF. CDR3 in DNA: TGTGCCAGCAGTTTATCAAGGCACAATGAGCAGTTCTTC. The rearrangement links TRBV27 to TRBJ2-1, with D uncertain. Germline V CDR1 and CDR2: MNHEY, SMNVEV (reference sequence). Trimming removed 0 bases at V and 5 bases at J, with 5 bases between. The CDR3 loop spans 13 amino acids.

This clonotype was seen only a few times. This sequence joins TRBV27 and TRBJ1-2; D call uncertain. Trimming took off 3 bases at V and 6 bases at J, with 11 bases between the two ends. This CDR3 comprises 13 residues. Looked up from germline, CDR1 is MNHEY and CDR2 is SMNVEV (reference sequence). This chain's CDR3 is CASSFGVGNGYTF. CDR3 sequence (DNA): TGTGCCAGCAGTTTCGGAGTAGGGAATGGCTACACCTTC.

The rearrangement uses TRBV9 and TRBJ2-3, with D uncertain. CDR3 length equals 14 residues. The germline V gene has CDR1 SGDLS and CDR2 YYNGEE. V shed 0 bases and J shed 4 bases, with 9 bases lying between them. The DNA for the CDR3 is TGTGCCAGCAGCGTAGGAGTCAGGCCAGATACGCAGTATTTT. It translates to CASSVGVRPDTQYF.